Presented here are 28 T cell receptor beta chains from one specimen sequenced in a study of glioma-infiltrating T cells. TCR alpha and beta CDR3 regions were amplified from RNA using iRepertoire nested multiplex PCR. TCRdb reprocessed the multiplex PCR reads with MiXCR, giving one entry per CDR3 protein. The sample gives fewer than 250,000 distinct CDR3 sequences, approximately 30% of which show up once; 20% to 25% is in the top ten. Material: glioma tissue, nonneoplastic brain tissue, or PBMCs (not recorded which). The receptors derive from a human donor with low-grade glioma or glioblastoma, undergoing nonglioma brain surgery, or in good health (not recorded which).

With respect to this clonotype: A much larger clonotype is one base distant, so this may be a read error. The rearrangement joins TRBV28 to TRBJ1-6; unclear D gene. The CDR3 contains 12 residues. CDR1 and CDR2 from the germline V gene are MDHEN and SYDVKM. V was pared by 8 bases and J by 15 bases, with 17 bases between. CDR3 nucleotides: TGTGCCAGCGCCATATTTGGGAACAACCTCCACTTT. Its protein is CASAIFGNNLHF.

This clonotype showed up many times. The chain uses TRBV6-1 and TRBJ2-6; D call uncertain. Germline values: CDR1 MNHNS, CDR2 SASEGT. The germline V and J ends were trimmed by 6 bases and 4 bases, with 10 bases remaining between them. The CDR3 totals 14 residues. CDR3: CASSPTPGANVLTF. As DNA, the CDR3 is TGTGCCAGCAGCCCCACACCGGGGGCCAACGTCCTGACTTTC.

This clonotype was counted ten times or more. The V gene is TRBV6-1, the J gene TRBJ1-2; D is unresolved. CDR1 is MNHNS and CDR2 is SASEGT in the germline V gene. Trimming removed 7 bases from V and 5 bases from J, with 14 bases in between. CDR3 length: 13 amino acids. CDR3 DNA: TGTGCCAGCACGGTCCGGGGAGGGTATGGCTACACCTTC. Amino acids: CASTVRGGYGYTF.

Comment on this clonotype: A much bigger clone sits one base away, suggesting this may be a read error. This chain uses TRBV24-1 with TRBJ2-1; D might be TRBD2 (5 bases). The CDR3 contains 14 residues. Per germline, CDR1 KGHDR and CDR2 SFDVKD. The V end was cut by 6 bases, the J end by 7 bases, with 15 bases between. The DNA of the CDR3 is TGTGCCACCAGTAATAGAGGGAGTTGGAATGAGCAGTTCTTC. It encodes CATSNRGSWNEQFF.

This clonotype was counted many times. V and J are TRBV15 and TRBJ1-1; D may be TRBD1 (5 bases). This CDR3 spans 14 amino acids. Trimming left V 7 bases short and J 2 bases short, with 14 bases between. CDR1 and CDR2 from the germline V gene are LNHNV and YYDKDF (reference sequence). CDR3 in DNA: TGTGCCACCAAACCGGGACTGGGAAACACTGAAGCTTTCTTT. Translating it yields CATKPGLGNTEAFF.

This clonotype came up a few times. A read error may explain this, as a much larger clone is one base away. The chain uses TRBV28 and TRBJ1-4; D is unclear. Germline assignment: CDR1 MDHEN and CDR2 SYDVKM. The CDR3 spans 14 residues. CDR3 sequence (DNA): TGTGCCAGCAGTCTCACCTCAACTAATGGAAAACTGTTTTTT. The encoded protein is CASSLTSTNGKLFF.

The chain couples TRBV6-2 or TRBV6-3 to TRBJ2-7; 9 nucleotides line up with TRBD1. In germline, CDR1 is MNHEY, CDR2 SVGEGT. CDR3 length: 14 amino acids. This CDR3 reads CVTKPGQGLIKQYF. The CDR3 coding sequence is TGTGTCACCAAACCGGGACAGGGTCTAATCAAGCAGTACTTC.

J is TRBJ2-3 and V is TRBV7-6; D is tentatively TRBD1 or TRBD2 (5 bases each). CDR3 size: 16 residues. CDR1 and CDR2 from the germline V gene are SGHVS and FNYEAQ. V was clipped by 0 bases and J by 2 bases, with 12 bases between them. In DNA form, the CDR3 reads TGTGCCAGCAGCTTAGCGGGGGTCTTTTTCACAGATACGCAGTATTTT. Amino acids: CASSLAGVFFTDTQYF.

The chain links TRBV2 to TRBJ2-5; TRBD2 matches at 12 bases. This CDR3 region has 16 residues. The V gene end was trimmed by 6 bases and the J gene end by 4 bases; junction bases not matched to a gene: 9. Germline V gene lookup returns CDR1 SNHLY and CDR2 FYNNEI. The CDR3 loop is CASRPGLAGMGETQYF. The CDR3 nucleotides are TGTGCCAGCAGACCCGGACTAGCGGGAATGGGAGAGACCCAGTACTTC.

This clonotype was detected ten times or more. The V and J genes are TRBV27 and TRBJ2-2; TRBD1 might be the D (6 bases). This CDR3 region has 15 residues. CDR1 is MNHEY and CDR2 is SMNVEV in the germline V gene (reference sequence). The ends were cut back, 10 bases at V and 0 bases at J, with 15 bases in the middle. In nucleotides, the CDR3 is TGTGCCATCGGCCCGGGACACTCGAACACCGGGGAGCTGTTTTTT. Translation gives CAIGPGHSNTGELFF.

This clonotype came up many times. J is TRBJ2-1 and V is TRBV7-2; the match to TRBD2 covers 7 bases. Germline CDR1 reads SGHTA; CDR2 reads FQGNSA. The length of the CDR3 is 16 residues. The J segment lost 4 bases and the V segment lost 0 bases, leaving 6 bases of the junction unmatched. Here the CDR3 reads CASSLAGGSLYNEQFF. In DNA, the CDR3 is TGTGCCAGCAGCTTAGCGGGCGGGAGCCTTTACAATGAGCAGTTCTTC.

There are many counts of this clonotype. This sequence joins TRBV7-2 and TRBJ2-7, with D possibly being TRBD2 (5 bases). The CDR3 is 13 amino acids. V was trimmed by 1 base and J by 3 bases, leaving 7 bases between them. Germline-derived CDR1 and CDR2 are SGHTA and FQGNSA. CDR3 in amino acids: CASSLDDYYEQYF. Here the CDR3 DNA reads TGTGCCAGCAGCTTAGACGACTACTACGAGCAGTACTTC. The full variable domain, its missing parts supplied by reference TRBV7-2 and TRBJ2-7, is GAGVSQSPSNKVTEKGKDVELRCDPISGHTALYWYRQSLGQGLEFLIYFQGNSAPDKSGLPSDRFSAERTGGSVSTLTIQRTQQEDSAVYLCASSLDDYYEQYFGPGTRLTVT.

This clonotype was counted between two and nine times. This chain uses TRBV29-1 with TRBJ2-3; 9 nucleotides line up with TRBD2. Germline V gives CDR1 SQVTM, CDR2 ANQGSEA. J lost 2 bases, V lost 0 bases, and 12 bases had no gene match. CDR3 length equals 18 residues. The CDR3 region is CSVEDPVGAGGNTDTQYF. The DNA for the CDR3 is TGCAGCGTTGAAGATCCCGTAGGAGCGGGAGGTAACACAGATACGCAGTATTTT.

There are many counts of this clonotype. The chain is built from TRBV7-2 and TRBJ2-3; TRBD2 aligns across 13 bases. Germline V gene data show CDR1 as SGHTA and CDR2 as FQGNSA. With V trimmed by 4 bases and J by 11 bases, 9 bases remained unmatched. The CDR3 has 15 amino acids. CDR3 sequence: CASSSSGTSGTVQYF. Written as DNA, the CDR3 is TGTGCCAGCAGCTCCTCCGGGACTAGCGGGACAGTGCAGTATTTT.

This clonotype showed up just a few times. J is TRBJ2-2 and V is TRBV19, with TRBD2 matching 7 bases. This CDR3 spans 16 amino acids. In germline, CDR1 is LNHDA, CDR2 SQIVND (reference sequence). The J segment lost 1 base and the V segment lost 3 bases, leaving 5 bases of the junction unmatched. The CDR3 loop is CASSIWAGENTGELFF. The CDR3 DNA reads TGTGCCAGTAGTATTTGGGCGGGAGAGAACACCGGGGAGCTGTTTTTT.

This clonotype showed up many times. The chain uses TRBV18 and TRBJ1-1, with TRBD1 matching 8 bases. V was pared by 7 bases and J by 1 base, with 5 bases of the junction left unmatched. The CDR3 is made up of 14 amino acids. In germline, CDR1 is KGHSH, CDR2 LQKENI. The CDR3 nucleotides are TGTGCCAGCTACCTTGGGACAGGGAACACTGAAGCTTTCTTT. Its translation: CASYLGTGNTEAFF.

The chain has TRBV7-8 and TRBJ2-3; the D gene is possibly TRBD1 (5 bases). CDR1 and CDR2 from the germline V gene are SGHVS and FQNEAQ. This CDR3 is 19 amino acids long. Trimming stripped 5 bases from V and 2 bases from J, with 26 bases between. This CDR3 is CASSRVYISWGPSTDTQYF. The CDR3 DNA follows: TGTGCCAGCAGCCGAGTGTATATCTCTTGGGGCCCCTCCACAGATACGCAGTATTTT.

The rearrangement joins TRBV27 to TRBJ2-1, with TRBD1 matching 7 bases. The length of the CDR3 is 18 residues. Trimming at V came to 5 bases and at J to 0 bases, leaving 13 bases not matched to a gene. Per the germline V gene, CDR1 is MNHEY and CDR2 is SMNVEV (reference sequence). This CDR3 reads CASSPGTGQPSSYNEQFF. Here the CDR3 DNA reads TGTGCCAGCAGTCCCGGGACGGGACAGCCAAGCTCCTACAATGAGCAGTTCTTC.

Many counts were recorded for this clonotype. The V gene is TRBV20-1, the J gene TRBJ2-3; D not certain. Germline values: CDR1 DFQATT, CDR2 SNEGSKA (reference sequence). This CDR3 has 13 amino acids. The CDR3 DNA reads TGCAGAAGCTCCCAGGCTAGCACAGATACGCAGTATTTT. Translating it yields CRSSQASTDTQYF.

J is TRBJ2-1 and V is TRBV24-1, with D perhaps given as TRBD1 or TRBD2 (5 bases each). Per germline, CDR1 KGHDR and CDR2 SFDVKD. This CDR3 is 14 amino acids long. The ends were cut back, 10 bases at V and 7 bases at J, with 19 bases in the middle. CDR3 DNA: TGTGCCACGGAGAAGGCAGTCGGGACGAATGAGCAGTTCTTC. Protein sequence: CATEKAVGTNEQFF.

V gene TRBV3-1 combines with J gene TRBJ2-7; 7 bases are a match to TRBD2. V lost 3 bases to trimming and J lost 6 bases; unmatched junction nucleotides: 5. The CDR3 covers 13 residues. Germline loops: CDR1 LGHDT, CDR2 YNNKEL (reference sequence). This chain's CDR3 is CASSQGLRSEQYF. CDR3 coding DNA: TGTGCCAGCAGCCAGGGACTACGTTCCGAGCAGTACTTC.

This clonotype appeared many times. V usage is TRBV6-1 and J usage is TRBJ1-1; TRBD1 matches at 8 bases. V trimming: 5 bases; J trimming: 5 bases; junction bases outside the gene matches: 10. Germline loops: CDR1 MNHNS, CDR2 SASEGT. The length of the CDR3 is 15 residues. The CDR3 DNA sequence: TGTGCCAGCAGTTTACCCGGACAGGGAGTAACTGAAGCTTTCTTT. Its translation: CASSLPGQGVTEAFF.

Of note for this clonotype: One end of the junction fails to match germline, which may point to a read error. The CDR3 nucleotides read TGTGCCAGCAGCTTGGGGACAAACAATGAGAAGTTCTTC. It yields the protein CASSLGTNNEKFF. The chain employs TRBV27 and TRBJ2-1, with D perhaps matching TRBD1 (6 bases). Germline V gene sequence: CDR1 MNHEY, CDR2 SMNVEV (reference sequence). The CDR3 is made up of 13 amino acids.

The chain has TRBV7-2 and TRBJ2-7; 8 positions match TRBD2. The junction had 20 bases not matched to a gene; V was cut back by 1 base and J by 6 bases. The V gene's germline CDR1 is SGHTA and CDR2 FQGNSA. The CDR3 has 19 amino acids. The CDR3 region has the DNA TGTGCCAGCAGCTTAGGGGGCCGGCCCAGCGGGAGAGTTAGTGGCGAGCAGTACTTC. Its translation is CASSLGGRPSGRVSGEQYF. The full variable domain, in which reference TRBV7-2 and TRBJ2-7 provide the parts outside the CDR3, is GAGVSQSPSNKVTEKGKDVELRCDPISGHTALYWYRQSLGQGLEFLIYFQGNSAPDKSGLPSDRFSAERTGGSVSTLTIQRTQQEDSAVYLCASSLGGRPSGRVSGEQYFGPGTRLTVT.

This clonotype has a count of ten or more. The chain couples TRBV27 to TRBJ2-3; D is perhaps TRBD1 or TRBD2 (5 bases each). With 8 bases removed from V and 4 bases from J, the gap between germline ends came to 10 bases. CDR3 size: 12 residues. From germline, CDR1 is MNHEY and CDR2 SMNVEV (reference sequence). CDR3 nucleotides: TGTGCCAGCTCGAGGGGTTCAGATACGCAGTATTTT. It codes for CASSRGSDTQYF.

This clonotype was counted only a few times. A much larger clone lies one base from this, so it may be a read error. V gene TRBV20-1 combines with J gene TRBJ2-7; 11 bases agree with TRBD1. Germline loops: CDR1 DFQATT, CDR2 SNEGSKA (reference sequence). The CDR3 is made up of 14 amino acids. CDR3 region: CSADDRDRGYERYF. The CDR3, as DNA: TGCAGTGCTGACGATCGGGACAGGGGGTACGAGCGGTACTTC.

In its sample, this clonotype was seen many times. This chain joins TRBV12-3 or TRBV12-4 and TRBJ1-3; D is unresolved. This CDR3 is 14 amino acids long. Trimming stripped 3 bases from V and 3 bases from J, with 9 bases between. CDR3 sequence (DNA): TGTGCCAGCAGTTTTGAGGGAGGTGGAAACACCATATATTTT. Its protein is CASSFEGGGNTIYF.

Only a few counts were recorded for this clonotype. The J gene is TRBJ2-3, the V gene TRBV14; D remains unclear. The CDR3 covers 14 residues. Germline CDR1 SGHDN, CDR2 FVKESK. The V end lost 0 bases, the J end lost 5 bases, and 9 bases lay between the germline ends. CDR3 amino acids: CASSQEIQLDTQYF. CDR3 bases: TGTGCCAGCAGCCAAGAGATCCAGCTAGATACGCAGTATTTT.